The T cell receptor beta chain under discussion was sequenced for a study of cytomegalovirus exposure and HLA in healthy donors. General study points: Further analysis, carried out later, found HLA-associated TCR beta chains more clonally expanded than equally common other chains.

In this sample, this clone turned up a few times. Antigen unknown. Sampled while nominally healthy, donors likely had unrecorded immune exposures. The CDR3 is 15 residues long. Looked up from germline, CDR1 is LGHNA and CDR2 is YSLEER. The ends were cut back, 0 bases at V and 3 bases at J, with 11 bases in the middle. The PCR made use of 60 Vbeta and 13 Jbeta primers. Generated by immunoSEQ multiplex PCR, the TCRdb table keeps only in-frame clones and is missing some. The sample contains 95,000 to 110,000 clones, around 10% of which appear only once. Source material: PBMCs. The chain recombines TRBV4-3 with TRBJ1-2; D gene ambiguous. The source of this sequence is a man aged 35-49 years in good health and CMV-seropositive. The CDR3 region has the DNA TGCGCCAGCAGCCAAGAACACGGACTATACTATGGCTACACCTTC. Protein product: CASSQEHGLYYGYTF.